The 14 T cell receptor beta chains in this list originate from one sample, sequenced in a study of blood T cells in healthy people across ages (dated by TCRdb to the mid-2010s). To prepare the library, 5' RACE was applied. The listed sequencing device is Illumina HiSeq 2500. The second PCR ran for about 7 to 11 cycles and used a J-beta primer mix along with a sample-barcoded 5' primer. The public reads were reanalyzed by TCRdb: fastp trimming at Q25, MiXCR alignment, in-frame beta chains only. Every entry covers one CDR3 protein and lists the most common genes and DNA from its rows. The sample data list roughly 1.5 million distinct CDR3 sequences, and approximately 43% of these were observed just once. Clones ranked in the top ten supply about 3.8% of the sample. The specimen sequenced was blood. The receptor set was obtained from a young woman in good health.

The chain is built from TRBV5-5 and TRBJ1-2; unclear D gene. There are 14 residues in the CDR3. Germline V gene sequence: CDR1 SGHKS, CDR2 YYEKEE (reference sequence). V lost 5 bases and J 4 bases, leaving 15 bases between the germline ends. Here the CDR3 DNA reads TGTGCCAGCAGACAGCCGGGAGCACTCTATGGCTACACCTTC. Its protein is CASRQPGALYGYTF.

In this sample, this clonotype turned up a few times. CDR3 loop: CASSSRTGAQFF. The CDR3 coding sequence is TGTGCCAGCAGTTCCCGGACAGGGGCGCAGTTCTTC. J is TRBJ2-1 and V is TRBV6-5; the match to TRBD1 covers 9 bases. Germline values: CDR1 MNHEY, CDR2 SVGAGI. The CDR3 has 12 residues. V lost 4 bases and J lost 12; bases outside the gene matches: 4.

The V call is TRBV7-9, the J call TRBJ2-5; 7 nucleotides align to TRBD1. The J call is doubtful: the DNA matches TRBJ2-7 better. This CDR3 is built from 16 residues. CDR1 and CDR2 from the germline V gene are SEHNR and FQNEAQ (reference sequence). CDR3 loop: CASSFLNGQANYEQYF. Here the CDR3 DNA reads TGTGCCAGCAGCTTTCTGAATGGACAGGCGAATTACGAGCAGTACTTC.

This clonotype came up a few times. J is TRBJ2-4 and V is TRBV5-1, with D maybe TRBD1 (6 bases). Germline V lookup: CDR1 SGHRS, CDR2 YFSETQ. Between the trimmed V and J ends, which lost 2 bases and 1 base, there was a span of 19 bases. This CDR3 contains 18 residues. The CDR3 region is CASSFSFDRYGAKNIQYF. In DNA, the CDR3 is TGCGCCAGCAGCTTCTCCTTCGACAGGTACGGGGCCAAAAACATTCAGTACTTC.

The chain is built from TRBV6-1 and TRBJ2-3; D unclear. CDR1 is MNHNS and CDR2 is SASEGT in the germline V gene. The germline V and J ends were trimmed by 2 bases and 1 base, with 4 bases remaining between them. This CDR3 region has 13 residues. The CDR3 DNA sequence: TGTGCCAGCAGTGAATGGGGCACAGATACGCAGTATTTT. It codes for CASSEWGTDTQYF.

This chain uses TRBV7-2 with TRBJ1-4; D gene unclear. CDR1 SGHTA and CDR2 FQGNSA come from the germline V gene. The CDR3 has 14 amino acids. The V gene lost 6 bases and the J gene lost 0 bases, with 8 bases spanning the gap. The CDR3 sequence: CASSDQATNEKLFF. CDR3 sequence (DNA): TGTGCCAGCAGTGATCAAGCAACTAATGAAAAACTGTTTTTT.

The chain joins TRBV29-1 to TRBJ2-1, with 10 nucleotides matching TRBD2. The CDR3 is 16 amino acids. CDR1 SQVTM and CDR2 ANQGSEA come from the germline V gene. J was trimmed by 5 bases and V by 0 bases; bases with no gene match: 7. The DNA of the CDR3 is TGCAGCGTTGAAGATGGCACTAGCGGGAAACACAATGAGCAGTTCTTC. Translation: CSVEDGTSGKHNEQFF.

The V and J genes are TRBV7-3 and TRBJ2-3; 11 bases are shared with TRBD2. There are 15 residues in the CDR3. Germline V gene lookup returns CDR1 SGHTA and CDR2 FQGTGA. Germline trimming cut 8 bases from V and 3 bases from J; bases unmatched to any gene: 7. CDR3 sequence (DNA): TGTGCCAGCGCGCGTCTAGCGGGAGGAACAGATACGCAGTATTTT. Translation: CASARLAGGTDTQYF. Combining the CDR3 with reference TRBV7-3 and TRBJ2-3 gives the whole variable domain GAGVSQTPSNKVTEKGKYVELRCDPISGHTALYWYRQSLGQGPEFLIYFQGTGAADDSGLPNDRFFAVRPEGSVSTLKIQRTERGDSAVYLCASARLAGGTDTQYFGPGTRLTVL.

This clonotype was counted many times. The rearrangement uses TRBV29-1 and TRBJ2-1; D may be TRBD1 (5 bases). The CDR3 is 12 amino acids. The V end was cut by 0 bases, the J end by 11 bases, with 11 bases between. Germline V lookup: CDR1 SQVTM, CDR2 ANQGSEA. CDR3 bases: TGCAGCGTTGAAGACTTGGGGCGAAAGCAGTTCTTC. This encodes CSVEDLGRKQFF.

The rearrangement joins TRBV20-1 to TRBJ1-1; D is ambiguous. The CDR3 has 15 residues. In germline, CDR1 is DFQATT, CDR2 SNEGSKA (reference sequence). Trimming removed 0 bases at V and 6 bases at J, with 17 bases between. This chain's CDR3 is CSARDGGGLNAEAFF. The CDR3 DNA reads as TGCAGTGCTAGAGATGGAGGTGGGCTCAACGCTGAAGCTTTCTTT.

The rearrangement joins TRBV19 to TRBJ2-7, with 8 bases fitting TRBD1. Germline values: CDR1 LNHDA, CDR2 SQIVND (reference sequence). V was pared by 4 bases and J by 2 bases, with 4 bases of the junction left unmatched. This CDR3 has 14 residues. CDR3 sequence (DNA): TGTGCCAGTAGTACCCGGGACAGGACCTACGAGCAGTACTTC. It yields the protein CASSTRDRTYEQYF.

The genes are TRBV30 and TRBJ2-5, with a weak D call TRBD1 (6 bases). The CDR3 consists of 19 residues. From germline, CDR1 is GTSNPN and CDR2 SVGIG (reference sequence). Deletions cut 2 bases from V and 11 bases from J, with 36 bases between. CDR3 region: CAWSLIQGTGPFLDNEQYF. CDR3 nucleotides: TGTGCCTGGAGTTTAATTCAAGGTACAGGGCCGTTCCTAGACAATGAGCAGTACTTC. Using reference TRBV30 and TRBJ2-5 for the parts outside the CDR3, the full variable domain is SQTIHQWPATLVQPVGSPLSLECTVEGTSNPNLYWYRQAAGRGLQLLFYSVGIGQISSEVPQNLSASRPQDRQFILSSKKLLLSDSGFYLCAWSLIQGTGPFLDNEQYFGPGTRLLVL.

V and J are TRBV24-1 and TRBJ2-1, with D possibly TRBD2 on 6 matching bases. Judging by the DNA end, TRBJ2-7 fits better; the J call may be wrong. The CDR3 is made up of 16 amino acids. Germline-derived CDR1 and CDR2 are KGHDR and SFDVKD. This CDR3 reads CATSDLAGSSYNEQYF. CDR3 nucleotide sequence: TGTGCCACCAGTGATTTAGCCGGGAGCTCCTACAATGAGCAGTACTTC.

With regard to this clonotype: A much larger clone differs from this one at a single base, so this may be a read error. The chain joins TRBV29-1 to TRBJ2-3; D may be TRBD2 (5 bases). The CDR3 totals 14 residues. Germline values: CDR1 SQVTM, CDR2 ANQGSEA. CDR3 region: CIVEVGRGPDTQYF. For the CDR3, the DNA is TGCATCGTTGAAGTGGGGAGAGGACCAGATACGCAGTATTTT.